These 11 T cell receptor beta chains share one sample of origin, sequenced in a study of early T cells in non-severe SARS-CoV-2 infection. Using its own MiXCR run on the 5' RACE reads, TCRdb lists one record per CDR3 protein. The sample has under 35,000 distinct CDR3 sequences, approximately 5.6% seen once. Sequencing was performed on whole blood. Receptor source: an adult who was a healthcare worker with PCR-confirmed SARS-CoV-2 infection or an uninfected control (not recorded which).

This clonotype has a count of ten or more. This chain uses TRBV7-9 with TRBJ2-5; D might be TRBD2 (6 bases). The germline V gene encodes CDR1 SEHNR and CDR2 FQNEAQ (reference sequence). The CDR3 is made up of 16 amino acids. V lost 4 bases to trimming and J lost 2 bases, with 17 bases between them. In DNA form, the CDR3 reads TGTGCCAGCAGCTCGACGGGAGATCCTGATCAAGAGACCCAGTACTTC. It yields the protein CASSSTGDPDQETQYF. The full variable domain, in which reference TRBV7-9 and TRBJ2-5 provide the parts outside the CDR3, is DTGVSQNPRHKITKRGQNVTFRCDPISEHNRLYWYRQTLGQGPEFLTYFQNEAQLEKSRLLSDRFSAERPKGSFSTLEIQRTEQGDSAMYLCASSSTGDPDQETQYFGPGTRLLVL.

This clonotype was picked up many times. This rearrangement joins TRBV12-3 or TRBV12-4 to TRBJ1-5, with D unclear. Trimming pared 0 bases from V and 6 bases from J, leaving 6 bases between. This CDR3 region has 13 residues. As DNA, the CDR3 is TGTGCCAGCAGTTTAGCCCCACCTCAGCCCCAGCATTTT. This gives the protein CASSLAPPQPQHF.

This clonotype was seen at least ten times. The chain links TRBV25-1 to TRBJ2-4, with 7 bases identical to TRBD2. The V and J ends lost 3 bases and 6 bases, in that order; junction bases with no gene match: 8. CDR3 length: 15 residues. Germline V CDR1 and CDR2: MGHDK, SYGVNS. CDR3 DNA sequence: TGTGCCAGCAGTGAGGGGGGGATATCAGGAAACATTCAGTACTTC. This gives the protein CASSEGGISGNIQYF. The full variable domain, rest sourced from reference TRBV25-1 and TRBJ2-4, is EADIYQTPRYLVIGTGKKITLECSQTMGHDKMYWYQQDPGMELHLIHYSYGVNSTEKGDLSSESTVSRIRTEHFPLTLESARPSHTSQYLCASSEGGISGNIQYFGAGTRLSVL.

This clonotype was counted a few times. The chain couples TRBV11-2 to TRBJ2-3; D unresolved. V was pared by 5 bases and J by 8 bases, with 14 bases between. The CDR3 has 13 residues. CDR1 is SGHAT and CDR2 is FQNNGV in the germline V gene. The CDR3 region has the DNA TGTGCCAGCAGCCCGTTTGGGCACGCTACGCAGTATTTT. Amino acids: CASSPFGHATQYF.

This clonotype has at least ten counts. The gene calls are TRBV5-1 and TRBJ1-6, with 7 nucleotides matching TRBD1. J gave up 7 bases and V 3 bases, and 4 bases lay outside the gene matches. The CDR3 is made up of 14 amino acids. Germline V CDR1 and CDR2: SGHRS, YFSETQ. CDR3: CASSYGQANSPLHF. DNA for the CDR3: TGCGCCAGCAGCTACGGACAGGCAAATTCACCCCTCCACTTT.

This clonotype has a count of ten or more. The chain recombines TRBV13 with TRBJ1-3; 9 nucleotides agree with TRBD1. Germline V gene lookup returns CDR1 PRHDT and CDR2 FYEKMQ (reference sequence). V was clipped by 0 bases and J by 8 bases; unmatched bases: 8. The CDR3 runs 16 residues. CDR3 sequence reads: CASSLGRDRASHTIYF. DNA for the CDR3: TGTGCCAGCAGCTTAGGACGGGACAGGGCAAGTCACACCATATATTTT.

The sample holds one count of this clonotype. The V gene is TRBV7-9, the J gene TRBJ2-7; TRBD2 matches at 9 bases. The ends lost 8 bases at V and 5 bases at J; junction bases unmatched: 13. Germline values: CDR1 SEHNR, CDR2 FQNEAQ (reference sequence). CDR3 length: 15 residues. The CDR3 DNA sequence: TGTGCCAGCCACCGAGCGGGAGGCAAAGGGAACGAGCAGTACTTC. It translates to CASHRAGGKGNEQYF. The full variable domain, rest sourced from reference TRBV7-9 and TRBJ2-7, is DTGVSQNPRHKITKRGQNVTFRCDPISEHNRLYWYRQTLGQGPEFLTYFQNEAQLEKSRLLSDRFSAERPKGSFSTLEIQRTEQGDSAMYLCASHRAGGKGNEQYFGPGTRLTVT.

In the case of this clonotype: It may be a read error: a sequence one base away is much more abundant. This chain links TRBV6-1 with TRBJ2-3; D is unclear. V dropped 0 bases and J dropped 2 bases, with 9 bases sitting between them. Germline CDR1 MNHNS, CDR2 SASEGT. The CDR3 is 15 residues long. The CDR3 sequence: CASSEAEHYTDTQYF. In DNA, the CDR3 is TGTGCCAGCAGTGAAGCAGAACACTACACAGATACGCAGTATTTT.

This clonotype was counted between two and nine times. In DNA form, the CDR3 reads TGTGCCAGTAGTATCCCCCGCCAGGGTATTTCGGCCAAAAACATTCAGTACTTC. This codes for CASSIPRQGISAKNIQYF. V gene TRBV19 combines with J gene TRBJ2-4; D perhaps matches TRBD1 (5 bases). The CDR3 spans 18 residues. Germline V lookup: CDR1 LNHDA, CDR2 SQIVND (reference sequence). Trimming cost V 3 bases and J 1 base, with 19 bases left between them. Full variable domain (outside the CDR3, taken from reference TRBV19 and TRBJ2-4): DGGITQSPKYLFRKEGQNVTLSCEQNLNHDAMYWYRQDPGQGLRLIYYSQIVNDFQKGDIAEGYSVSREKKESFPLTVTSAQKNPTAFYLCASSIPRQGISAKNIQYFGAGTRLSVL.

The chain is built from TRBV18 and TRBJ1-5, with D possibly TRBD1 on 6 matching bases. This CDR3 spans 14 amino acids. V dropped 3 bases and J dropped 6 bases, with 12 bases sitting between them. Looked up from germline, CDR1 is KGHSH and CDR2 is LQKENI. Written as DNA, the CDR3 is TGTGCCAGCTCACCGGGGGCGCAGGGTCAGCCCCAGCATTTT. This encodes CASSPGAQGQPQHF.

This clonotype was seen more than once but under ten times. The chain carries TRBV4-3 and TRBJ2-5; 9 bases map to TRBD2. Germline V lookup: CDR1 LGHNA, CDR2 YSLEER. This CDR3 is 18 amino acids long. V gave up 0 bases and J gave up 1 base; unmatched junction bases: 9. The CDR3 DNA reads TGCGCCAGCAGCCAAGATACCTTGGCGGGAGGGATCCAAGAGACCCAGTACTTC. It specifies CASSQDTLAGGIQETQYF.